This T cell receptor (beta chain) was captured by sequencing in a study of blood T cell repertoires in COVID-19. Background on the study: The study drew acute and convalescent COVID-19 samples from the United States, Italy and Spain. In each case, the material was cDNA or gDNA derived from T cells, B-cell-depleted T cells, or PBMCs.

Assay used: immunoSEQ multiplex PCR; TCRdb lists only in-frame clones, some missing. The sample has under 250,000 clones; approximately 90% are singletons. The CDR3 loop spans 15 amino acids. Trimming stripped 0 bases from V and 1 base from J, with 9 bases between. Germline loops: CDR1 SGHNT, CDR2 YENEEA. V gene TRBV11-3 combines with J gene TRBJ1-1, with D unclear. The sequence was collected from a man in his thirties or forties with acute or convalescent COVID-19. The sample taken for sequencing was peripheral blood. CDR3 nucleotides: TGTGCCAGCAGCTTAGATTCCGGGGAGAACACTGAAGCTTTCTTT. Protein sequence: CASSLDSGENTEAFF.